This TCR beta chain emerged from a study of T cells in Graves' hyperthyroidism and ophthalmopathy. TCR beta CDR3 regions were amplified from RNA transcripts. In the first-round RT-PCR of the TCR CDR3, the HTBI primer set was used. MiXCR, run by TCRdb on the multiplex PCR reads, gives a single entry per CDR3 protein. Among about 560,000 distinct CDR3 sequences, roughly a sixth were seen once, and the ten largest hold approximately 20%. Any patient presenting with uncontrolled infection, other autoimmune disease, pregnancy or lactation was left out. Fresh peripheral blood, around 10 ml, yielded the PBMCs. CDR3 size: 12 residues. The V gene's germline CDR1 is SGHTA and CDR2 FQGNSA. V lost 3 bases and J lost 9, with 8 bases in between.

V and J are TRBV7-2 and TRBJ2-2; no firm D call. The sequenced sample was blood. This TCR was sampled from a woman under 30 with Graves' hyperthyroidism. CDR3 loop: CASSLVFRELFF. CDR3 sequence (DNA): TGTGCCAGCAGCTTGGTATTCCGGGAGCTGTTTTTT. The full variable domain, with the rest looked up from reference TRBV7-2 and TRBJ2-2, is GAGVSQSPSNKVTEKGKDVELRCDPISGHTALYWYRQSLGQGLEFLIYFQGNSAPDKSGLPSDRFSAERTGGSVSTLTIQRTQQEDSAVYLCASSLVFRELFFGEGSRLTVL.